The clone carrying this T cell receptor beta chain was seen ten or more times. Its specificity is not known. V was shortened by 2 bases and J by 1 base, with 14 bases between the two germline ends. The germline gives CDR1 SGHTA, CDR2 FQGNSA. The CDR3 is made up of 17 amino acids. One entry per CDR3 protein results from TCRdb running MiXCR on the reads. The sample holds about 400,000 distinct CDR3 sequences; around 18% are singletons and the top ten take 7.5% to 9.5%. The sample belongs to a study of T cell repertoires in cytomegalovirus infection. General study findings and limits: Cumulative public TCR beta family frequency identified carriers of CMV plus the relevant HLA.

The chain employs TRBV7-2 and TRBJ2-2; the D gene could be TRBD1 or TRBD2 (6 bases each). Sequenced material: PBMCs. This clonotype was obtained from a human donor in good health (CMV status not recorded). Some clones in this sample may be carry-over from other donors' samples. The CDR3 coding sequence is TGTGCCAGCAGCTTAATCGGGGGCCCGGGGAACACCGGGGAGCTGTTTTTT. Its protein product is CASSLIGGPGNTGELFF.